A selection of T cell receptor beta chains follows, all from one sample in a study of radiation and T cells in renal cell carcinoma. Here immunoSEQ multiplex PCR was the method, and the copy in TCRdb shows in-frame clones only, minus some. The sample consists of about 86,000 clones, around four fifths of them appearing once. The input for sequencing was blood, taken from a patient whose treatment included radiotherapy and nephrectomy. Source of these receptors: a man aged 50-59 years with renal cell carcinoma. CDR3s include the opening cysteine and the closing phenylalanine or tryptophan. A D gene is named only where the DNA matches it firmly. For some rows the clone size is stated as once, few or many, or as a class when expanded; others skip it.

D gene	clone size	V gene	J gene	CDR3 DNA	CDR3 protein
TRBD1	once	TRBV19	TRBJ1-1	TGTGCCAGTAGTTTTCCCGGACAGGTTGGAACCGAAGCTTTCTTT	CASSFPGQVGTEAFF
TRBD1	.	TRBV11-2	TRBJ2-5	TGTGCCAGCAGCTTAACAGGGGAGGAGACCCAGTACTTC	CASSLTGEETQYF
TRBD1	once	TRBV19	TRBJ2-3	TGTGCCAGTAGCGACAGGGGCACAGATACGCAGTATTTT	CASSDRGTDTQYF
TRBD1	.	TRBV27	TRBJ2-5	TGTGCCAGCAGTTTCCTGACAGGGATGGAGACCCAGTACTTC	CASSFLTGMETQYF
.	.	TRBV1	TRBJ2-1	TGCACCAGCAGCCGAGGCTGGGGGATTTACAATGAGCAGTTCTTC	CTSSRGWGIYNEQFF
.	once	TRBV18	TRBJ1-5	TGTGCCAGCTCCTCGAGTCCCGAACAGCCCCAGCATTTT	CASSSSPEQPQHF
.	.	TRBV7-2	TRBJ1-2	TGTGCCAGCAGCTTAAGGCGGGAGGTCTTTTACTATGGCTACACCTTC	CASSLRREVFYYGYTF
TRBD1	.	TRBV27	TRBJ1-2	TGTGCCAGCAGTCCCGTTGATTCAAGGACAGGGGGCTATGGCTACACCTTC	CASSPVDSRTGGYGYTF
.	.	TRBV28	TRBJ2-7	TGTGCCAGCAGGGCGGCCCTAAGTAGTAACGAGCAGTACTTC	CASRAALSSNEQYF
.	.	TRBV7-9	TRBJ1-4	TGTGCCAGCAGCTTTCGGGGAGCTAATGAAAAACTGTTTTTT	CASSFRGANEKLFF
TRBD1	.	TRBV5-1	TRBJ1-1	TGCGCCAGCAGTGAAGGGGGCCTCATGAACACTGAAGCTTTCTTT	CASSEGGLMNTEAFF
.	many	TRBV7-9	TRBJ1-1	TGTGCCAGCAGCTTAATGGGCAGTCGTGAAGCTTTCTTT	CASSLMGSREAFF
.	.	TRBV6-6	TRBJ1-5	TGTGCCAGCGGAGGTGGAGATAGCAATCAGCCCCAGCATTTT	CASGGGDSNQPQHF
TRBD1	once	TRBV27	TRBJ2-6	TGTGCCAGCAGTCCGGGACAGGCATTATCTGGGGCCAACGTCCTGACTTTC	CASSPGQALSGANVLTF
TRBD2	.	TRBV10-3	TRBJ2-7	TGTGCCATCACCCGGGCTAGCGGCTACGAGCAGTACTTC	CAITRASGYEQYF
.	.	TRBV6-5	TRBJ1-5	TGTGCCAGCAGTTCAAAGCGGAATCAGCCCCAGCATTTT	CASSSKRNQPQHF
.	.	TRBV11-3	TRBJ2-5	TGTGCCAGCAGTAGAGGGGTGGATCGGGAGACCCAGTACTTC	CASSRGVDRETQYF
.	.	TRBV29-1	TRBJ2-2	TGCAGCGTTGGATTAGCGGCCGGGGAGCTGTTTTTT	CSVGLAAGELFF
.	.	TRBV28	TRBJ1-1	TGTGCCAGCAGCAAGGGGAGGGGCACTGAAGCTTTCTTT	CASSKGRGTEAFF
.	.	TRBV11-1	TRBJ2-3	TGTGCCAGCAGCCAAAATCTGGCAGATACGCAGTATTTT	CASSQNLADTQYF
.	.	TRBV4-1	TRBJ1-5	TGCGCCAGCAGCCAAGTTGTCGATCAGCCCCAGCATTTT	CASSQVVDQPQHF
.	few	TRBV4-2	TRBJ1-1	TGTGCCAGCAGCCAAGTCCTCGGCACTGAAGCTTTCTTT	CASSQVLGTEAFF
.	.	TRBV18	TRBJ1-1	TGTGCCAGCTCACAAGACATGAACACTGAAGCTTTCTTT	CASSQDMNTEAFF
.	.	TRBV7-9	TRBJ1-2	TGTGCCAGCAGCTTAGAACAGGGATCCGGCTACACCTTC	CASSLEQGSGYTF
TRBD2	many	TRBV4-1	TRBJ2-1	TGCGCCAGCAGCCAGGGACTAGCGGGAGGGATTGAGCAGTTCTTC	CASSQGLAGGIEQFF
TRBD2	.	TRBV4-1	TRBJ2-2	TGCGCCAGCAGCCCCTGGCCTAGCGGGAGTACCGGGGAGCTGTTTTTT	CASSPWPSGSTGELFF
.	.	TRBV12-5	TRBJ1-5	TGTGCTAGTGGTTTGACCCGGGCCGCGAGCAGCAATCAGCCCCAGCATTTT	CASGLTRAASSNQPQHF
.	.	TRBV6-1	TRBJ2-7	TGTGCCAGCACCTCCTACGAGCAGTACTTC	CASTSYEQYF
.	once	TRBV27	TRBJ2-3	TGTGCCAGCAGTCCAGTCCGGCATCGAACGATAGATACGCAGTATTTT	CASSPVRHRTIDTQYF
.	.	TRBV28	TRBJ2-3	TGTGCCAGCACAGCGGCCTCTTTCACAGATACGCAGTATTTT	CASTAASFTDTQYF
.	.	TRBV30	TRBJ1-5	TGTGCCTGGAGTTCCCGCGGGGGCGGCAATCAGCCCCAGCATTTT	CAWSSRGGGNQPQHF
.	few	TRBV2	TRBJ2-2	TGTGCCAGCAGTTCGACGGCCACCGGGGAGCTGTTTTTT	CASSSTATGELFF
.	.	TRBV9	TRBJ1-1	TGTGCCAGCAGCGTACTGACAGGAGGTGCTGAAGCTTTCTTT	CASSVLTGGAEAFF
TRBD2	.	TRBV6-1	TRBJ2-2	TGTGCCAGCACATGGCGGGAGGGCACCGGGGAGCTGTTTTTT	CASTWREGTGELFF
.	.	TRBV5-1	TRBJ2-7	TGCGCCAGCAGACTGGAGGGCAGCTCCTACGAGCAGTACTTC	CASRLEGSSYEQYF
.	.	TRBV27	TRBJ2-1	TGTGCCAGCACCCAGTCATGGGGGGGGCTCAATGAGCAGTTCTTC	CASTQSWGGLNEQFF
.	.	TRBV15	TRBJ1-1	TGTGCCACCAGCAGAGGGAACAGGGACACTGAAGCTTTCTTT	CATSRGNRDTEAFF
.	.	TRBV9	TRBJ2-1	TGTGCCAGCAGCACCACCGGGACTCACAATGAGCAGTTCTTC	CASSTTGTHNEQFF
TRBD1	.	TRBV7-3	TRBJ1-1	TGTGCCAGCAGCTCGCAACCGGGACAGGGTGTCACTGAAGCTTTCTTT	CASSSQPGQGVTEAFF
.	.	TRBV19	TRBJ1-4	TGTGCCAGTAGTATAGAGGGAAGATCTAATGAAAAACTGTTTTTT	CASSIEGRSNEKLFF
TRBD2	.	TRBV6-1	TRBJ2-5	TGTGCCAGCAGTCATTTAGCGGGAGAGGCAGAGACCCAGTACTTC	CASSHLAGEAETQYF